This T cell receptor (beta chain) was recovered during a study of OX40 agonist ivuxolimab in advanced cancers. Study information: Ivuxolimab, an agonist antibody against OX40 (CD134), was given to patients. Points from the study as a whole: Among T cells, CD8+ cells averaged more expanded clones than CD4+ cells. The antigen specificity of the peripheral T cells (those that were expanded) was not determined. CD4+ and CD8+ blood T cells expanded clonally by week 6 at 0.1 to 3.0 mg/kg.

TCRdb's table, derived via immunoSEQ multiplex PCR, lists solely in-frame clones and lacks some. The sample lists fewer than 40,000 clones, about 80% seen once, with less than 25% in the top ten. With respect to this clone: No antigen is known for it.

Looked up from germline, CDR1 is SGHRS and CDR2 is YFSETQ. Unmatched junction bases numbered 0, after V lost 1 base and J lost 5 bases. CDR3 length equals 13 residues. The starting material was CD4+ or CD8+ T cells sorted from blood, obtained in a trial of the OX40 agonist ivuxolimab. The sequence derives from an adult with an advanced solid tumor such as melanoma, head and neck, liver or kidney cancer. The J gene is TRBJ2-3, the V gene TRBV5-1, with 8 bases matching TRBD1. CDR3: CASSLTGGDTQYF. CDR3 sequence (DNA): TGCGCCAGCAGCTTGACAGGGGGAGATACGCAGTATTTT.